The clone carrying this T cell receptor (beta chain) was observed a few times. The data are from a study of T cells in Graves' hyperthyroidism and ophthalmopathy. TCR beta CDR3 regions were amplified from RNA. The HTBI primer set drove a first-round RT-PCR of the TCR CDR3. MiXCR was run by TCRdb on the multiplex PCR reads, yielding one entry per CDR3 protein. The sample shows about 280,000 distinct CDR3 sequences, 20% to 25% of them seen only once. The V and J ends lost 7 bases and 0 bases respectively, with 10 bases between them. From germline, CDR1 is LNHDA and CDR2 SQIVND (reference sequence). This CDR3 comprises 14 residues.

This clonotype was sampled from a middle-aged man with Graves' hyperthyroidism that later progressed to Graves' ophthalmopathy. Material: blood. The chain recombines TRBV19 with TRBJ1-3; D ambiguous. CDR3 residues: CASKRTSSGNTIYF. The CDR3 nucleotides read TGTGCCAGTAAGCGAACTAGCTCTGGAAACACCATATATTTT.